The 17 T cell receptor beta chains below were found in one sample sequenced in a study of T-cell reconstitution after alpha-beta-depleted transplantation in children. Unique molecular identifiers were used in preparing the TCRbeta library. TCRdb re-called the PCR reads through MiXCR, storing one row per CDR3 protein. This table has roughly 120,000 distinct CDR3 sequences, about a tenth appearing once. The sample in question was PBMCs from the stem cell graft donor, obtained from the stem cell graft. Receptors were obtained from a human donor who donated a stem cell graft to a child with acute lymphoblastic leukemia.

Within the sample, this clonotype is medium-sized. The V gene is TRBV9, the J gene TRBJ2-1; D unresolved. The CDR3 runs 15 residues. Trimming left V 0 bases short and J 7 bases short, with 14 bases between. Germline-derived CDR1 and CDR2 are SGDLS and YYNGEE. The DNA of the CDR3 is TGTGCCAGCAGCGTAGGACTGGCAGTTTGGAATGAGCAGTTCTTC. Translated: CASSVGLAVWNEQFF.

In this sample, this clonotype turned up many times. Germline and junction disagree at one end, which may indicate a read error. The chain uses TRBV18 and TRBJ2-3; D gene ambiguous. The CDR3 is 12 residues long. Germline V gene sequence: CDR1 KGHSH, CDR2 LQKENI. CDR3 nucleotide sequence: TGCGCCAGCAGCCCAAGCACAGATACGCAGTATTTT. Translating it yields CASSPSTDTQYF.

This clonotype has at least ten counts. The chain couples TRBV7-3 to TRBJ2-7; TRBD2 is a possible D gene (6 bases). CDR1 is SGHTA, CDR2 FQGTGA, per germline. V was trimmed by 5 bases and J by 0 bases, leaving 20 bases between them. The CDR3 runs 17 residues. As DNA, the CDR3 is TGTGCCAGCAGCCCCGGACCAACCCTCGGGAGCTCCTACGAGCAGTACTTC. It translates to CASSPGPTLGSSYEQYF. The full variable domain, in which reference TRBV7-3 and TRBJ2-7 provide the parts outside the CDR3, is GAGVSQTPSNKVTEKGKYVELRCDPISGHTALYWYRQSLGQGPEFLIYFQGTGAADDSGLPNDRFFAVRPEGSVSTLKIQRTERGDSAVYLCASSPGPTLGSSYEQYFGPGTRLTVT.

This clonotype was seen repeatedly, ten times or more. The chain combines TRBV11-2 with TRBJ2-5; 8 nucleotides agree with TRBD2. CDR1 and CDR2 (germline): SGHAT, FQNNGV. The ends lost 1 base at V and 4 bases at J; junction bases unmatched: 5. The CDR3 is made up of 15 amino acids. In DNA form, the CDR3 reads TGTGCCAGCAGCTTAGGGACTAGCACAGGAGAGACCCAGTACTTC. This translates into CASSLGTSTGETQYF. The full variable domain, rest sourced from reference TRBV11-2 and TRBJ2-5, is EAGVAQSPRYKIIEKRQSVAFWCNPISGHATLYWYQQILGQGPKLLIQFQNNGVVDDSQLPKDRFSAERLKGVDSTLKIQPAKLEDSAVYLCASSLGTSTGETQYFGPGTRLLVL.

At least ten counts were recorded for this clonotype. The CDR3 is CSASWSGTTTNEKLFF. In nucleotides, the CDR3 is TGCAGTGCTAGTTGGAGCGGAACAACAACTAATGAAAAACTGTTTTTT. The V call is TRBV20-1, the J call TRBJ1-4; D uncertain. This CDR3 is 16 amino acids long. The germline V and J ends were trimmed by 3 bases and 0 bases, with 14 bases remaining between them. Germline CDR1 reads DFQATT; CDR2 reads SNEGSKA (reference sequence).

This clonotype showed up many times. CDR3 nucleotides: TGTGCCAGCTCACCGGATGCCCTCTCACCAAATCAGCCCCAGCATTTT. Its protein is CASSPDALSPNQPQHF. This chain uses TRBV18 with TRBJ1-5; D not certain. The germline gives CDR1 KGHSH, CDR2 LQKENI. There are 16 residues in the CDR3. V was pared by 3 bases and J by 4 bases, with 16 bases between.

Many counts were recorded for this clonotype. This chain links TRBV3-1 with TRBJ1-5; weak D call: TRBD1 (5 bases). The CDR3 extends over 20 amino acids. Trimming left V 1 base short and J 3 bases short, with 25 bases between. Germline CDR1 and CDR2: LGHDT and YNNKEL (reference sequence). DNA of the CDR3: TGTGCCAGCAGCCAAGCGACCTCCATTTGGGACCAAGGGGACAATCAGCCCCAGCATTTT. Residues: CASSQATSIWDQGDNQPQHF.

This clonotype was picked up many times. The chain employs TRBV29-1 and TRBJ1-1; D gene ambiguous. This CDR3 has 13 residues. V shed 4 bases and J shed 2 bases, with 11 bases lying between them. Looked up from germline, CDR1 is SQVTM and CDR2 is ANQGSEA. The CDR3: CSVVRQANTEAFF. CDR3 nucleotide sequence: TGCAGCGTTGTTCGGCAGGCCAACACTGAAGCTTTCTTT.

For this clonotype: This may arise from a read error, as a much more abundant clone is one base away. V gene TRBV20-1 combines with J gene TRBJ1-5; 7 positions agree with TRBD1. The germline CDR1 and CDR2 sequences are DFQATT and SNEGSKA (reference sequence). The CDR3 covers 17 residues. V shed 6 bases, J shed 2 bases, and the junction held 16 bases outside the gene matches. The DNA of the CDR3 is TGCAGTGCGAAGGGTTCGCAGGGGGATGTCGGCAATCAGCCCCAGCATTTT. Its protein is CSAKGSQGDVGNQPQHF.

This CDR3 reads CASSGDRNQPQHF. DNA for the CDR3: TGCGCCAGCAGCGGGGACAGGAATCAGCCCCAGCATTTT. The chain has TRBV4-1 and TRBJ1-5; TRBD1 matches at 8 bases. J lost 4 bases, V lost 5 bases, and 1 base had no gene match. The CDR3 has 13 amino acids. CDR1 is MGHRA and CDR2 is YSYEKL in the germline V gene.

In its sample, this clonotype was seen many times. The chain carries TRBV12-3 or TRBV12-4 and TRBJ2-1; a possible D gene is TRBD1 (7 bases). V gave up 1 base and J gave up 6 bases, with 16 bases separating them. This CDR3 region has 16 residues. CDR3 bases: TGTGCCAGCAGTTTAGGTCGGGGGACAGCCCGCAATGAGCAGTTCTTC. Amino acid sequence: CASSLGRGTARNEQFF.

This clonotype has at least ten counts. V and J are TRBV27 and TRBJ1-5; maybe TRBD1 (5 bases). Trimming left V 5 bases short and J 5 bases short, with 13 bases between. CDR1 is MNHEY and CDR2 is SMNVEV in the germline V gene (reference sequence). The CDR3 loop spans 14 amino acids. CDR3 amino acids: CASSPGTLDQPQHF. The CDR3 DNA follows: TGTGCCAGCAGTCCCGGGACTCTGGATCAGCCCCAGCATTTT.

This clonotype was seen ten or more times. The chain couples TRBV5-1 to TRBJ1-1, with unresolved D. With 7 bases removed from V and 1 base from J, the gap between germline ends came to 11 bases. Germline lookup yields CDR1 SGHRS and CDR2 YFSETQ. This CDR3 region has 13 residues. CDR3 nucleotide sequence: TGCGCCAGCTACCCAGGCCCGAACACTGAAGCTTTCTTT. Protein: CASYPGPNTEAFF.

This clonotype was recorded at least ten times. The chain uses TRBV5-1 and TRBJ2-7; 9 nucleotides align to TRBD1. V lost 4 bases to trimming and J lost 5 bases; unmatched junction nucleotides: 7. CDR1 and CDR2 from the germline V gene are SGHRS and YFSETQ. This CDR3 spans 14 amino acids. The CDR3 protein is CASSTGQGENEQYF. The CDR3 bases are TGCGCCAGCAGCACGGGACAGGGAGAGAACGAGCAGTACTTC. Complete variable domain (other parts from reference TRBV5-1 and TRBJ2-7): KAGVTQTPRYLIKTRGQQVTLSCSPISGHRSVSWYQQTPGQGLQFLFEYFSETQRNKGNFPGRFSGRQFSNSRSEMNVSTLELGDSALYLCASSTGQGENEQYFGPGTRLTVT.

Ten or more counts support this clonotype. The chain joins TRBV27 to TRBJ2-3; D is uncertain. There are 15 residues in the CDR3. Germline lookup yields CDR1 MNHEY and CDR2 SMNVEV (reference sequence). V was pared by 6 bases and J by 0 bases, with 13 bases between. CDR3 loop: CASSSTTPSTDTQYF. The CDR3 region has the DNA TGTGCCAGCAGCTCGACAACCCCTAGCACAGATACGCAGTATTTT.

This clonotype was detected many times. The rearrangement joins TRBV5-1 to TRBJ2-1; 11 nucleotides match TRBD2. The CDR3 consists of 14 residues. Per germline, CDR1 SGHRS and CDR2 YFSETQ. Unmatched junction bases numbered 9, after V lost 8 bases and J lost 8 bases. The CDR3 DNA reads as TGCGCCAGTGTAGCGGGGGGGTATTGGGATGAGCAGTTCTTC. This gives the protein CASVAGGYWDEQFF.

This clonotype came up many times. This chain links TRBV7-8 with TRBJ2-7, with 10 nucleotides matching TRBD2. Germline V gene data show CDR1 as SGHVS and CDR2 as FQNEAQ. The CDR3 spans 17 residues. The ends lost 0 bases at V and 2 bases at J; junction bases unmatched: 7. CDR3 DNA sequence: TGTGCCAGCAGCTTAGCCCCCCGGCTAGCGGGAGCCTACGAGCAGTACTTC. It codes for CASSLAPRLAGAYEQYF.